This T cell receptor (beta chain) was captured by sequencing in a study of blood T cell repertoires in COVID-19. About the study: PBMCs, B-cell-depleted T cells, or T cells were the source of the cDNA or gDNA that made up the material.

Before they entered the study, exposed participants had met a COVID-19 case within 2 weeks. CDR1 LNHDA and CDR2 SQIVND come from the germline V gene (reference sequence). The CDR3 runs to 14 residues. Trimming cost V 3 bases and J 4 bases; bases outside gene matches: 3. Per the study methods: Cell counts per sample came from amplifying reference gene primers. Repertoires were generated with immunoSEQ multiplex PCR, while TCRdb's copy carries only in-frame clones and drops some. That table furnishes V, J and clone size, whereas the DNA furnished D and trimming. The top ten hold 0.85% to 0.95% of the sample, which has nearly 250,000 clones, about nine tenths seen once.

Sequenced: PBMCs or T cells enriched from blood (not recorded which). The J gene is TRBJ2-7, the V gene TRBV19; 10 nucleotides align to TRBD1. This sequence was found in a man in his forties or fifties who had been exposed to COVID-19. DNA of the CDR3: TGTGCCAGTAGTATTGGACAGGGGGGTTACGAGCAGTACTTC. Its protein product is CASSIGQGGYEQYF. The whole variable domain, remainder taken from reference TRBV19 and TRBJ2-7, is DGGITQSPKYLFRKEGQNVTLSCEQNLNHDAMYWYRQDPGQGLRLIYYSQIVNDFQKGDIAEGYSVSREKKESFPLTVTSAQKNPTAFYLCASSIGQGGYEQYFGPGTRLTVT.